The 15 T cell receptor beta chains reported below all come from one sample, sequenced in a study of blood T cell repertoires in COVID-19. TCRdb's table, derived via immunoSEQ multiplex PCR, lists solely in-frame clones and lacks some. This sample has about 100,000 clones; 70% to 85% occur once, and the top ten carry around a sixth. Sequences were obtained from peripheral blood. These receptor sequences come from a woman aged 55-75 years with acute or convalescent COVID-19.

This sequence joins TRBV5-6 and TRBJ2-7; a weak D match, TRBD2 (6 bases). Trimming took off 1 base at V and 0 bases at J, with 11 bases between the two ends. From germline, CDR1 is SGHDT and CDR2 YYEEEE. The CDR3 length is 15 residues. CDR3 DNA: TGTGCCAGCAGCTTGAAGTTCGGGAGCTCCTACGAGCAGTACTTC. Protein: CASSLKFGSSYEQYF.

CDR3 nucleotides: TGTGCCAGCAGCCGGGACAGCAGGAACACTGAAGCTTTCTTT. The encoded protein is CASSRDSRNTEAFF. This chain links TRBV2 with TRBJ1-1, with 7 bases aligning to TRBD1. The CDR3 sequence is 14 residues long. V shed 6 bases, J shed 1 base, and the junction held 5 bases outside the gene matches. Germline V CDR1 and CDR2: SNHLY, FYNNEI. The full variable domain, its missing parts supplied by reference TRBV2 and TRBJ1-1, is EPEVTQTPSHQVTQMGQEVILRCVPISNHLYFYWYRQILGQKVEFLVSFYNNEISEKSEIFDDQFSVERPDGSNFTLKIRSTKLEDSAMYFCASSRDSRNTEAFFGQGTRLTVV.

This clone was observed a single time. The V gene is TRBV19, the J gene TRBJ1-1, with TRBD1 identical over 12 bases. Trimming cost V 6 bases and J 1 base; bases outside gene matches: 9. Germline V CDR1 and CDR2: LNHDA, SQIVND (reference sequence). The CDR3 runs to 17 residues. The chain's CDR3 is CASSQRDRGQGNTEAFF. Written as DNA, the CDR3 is TGTGCCAGTAGCCAACGGGACAGGGGGCAAGGGAACACTGAAGCTTTCTTT.

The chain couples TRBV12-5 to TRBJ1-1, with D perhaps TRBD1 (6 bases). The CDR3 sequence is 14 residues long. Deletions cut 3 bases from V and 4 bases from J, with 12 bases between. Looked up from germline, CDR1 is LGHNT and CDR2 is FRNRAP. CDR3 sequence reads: CASGFEGVGTEAFF. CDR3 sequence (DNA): TGTGCTAGTGGTTTTGAGGGGGTGGGCACTGAAGCTTTCTTT.

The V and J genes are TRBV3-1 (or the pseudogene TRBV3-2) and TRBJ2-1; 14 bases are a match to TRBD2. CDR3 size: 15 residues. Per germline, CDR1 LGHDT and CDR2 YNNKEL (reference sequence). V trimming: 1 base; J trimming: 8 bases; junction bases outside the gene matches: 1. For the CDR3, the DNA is TGTGCCAGCAGCCAAGGGACTAGCGGGGGGTATGAGCAGTTCTTC. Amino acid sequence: CASSQGTSGGYEQFF.

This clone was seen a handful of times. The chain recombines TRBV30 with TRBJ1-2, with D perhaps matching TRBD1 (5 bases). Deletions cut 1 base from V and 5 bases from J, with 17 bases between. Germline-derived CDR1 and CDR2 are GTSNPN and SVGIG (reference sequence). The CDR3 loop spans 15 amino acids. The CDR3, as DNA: TGTGCCTGGAGTGGATTGGGCACAGGAGTTTATGGCTACACCTTC. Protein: CAWSGLGTGVYGYTF.

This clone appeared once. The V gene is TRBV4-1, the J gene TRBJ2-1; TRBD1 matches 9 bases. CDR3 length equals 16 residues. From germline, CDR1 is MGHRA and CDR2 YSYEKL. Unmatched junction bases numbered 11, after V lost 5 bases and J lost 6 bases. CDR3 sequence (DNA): TGCGCCAGCAGCTTTCACCCGGGACAGGGATCCAATGAGCAGTTCTTC. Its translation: CASSFHPGQGSNEQFF.

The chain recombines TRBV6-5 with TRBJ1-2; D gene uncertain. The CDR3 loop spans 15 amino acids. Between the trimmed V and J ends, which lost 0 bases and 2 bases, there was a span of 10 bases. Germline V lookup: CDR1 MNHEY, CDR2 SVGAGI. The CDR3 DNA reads TGTGCCAGCAGTTACTCGACCCCGGGAAACTATGGCTACACCTTC. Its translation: CASSYSTPGNYGYTF.

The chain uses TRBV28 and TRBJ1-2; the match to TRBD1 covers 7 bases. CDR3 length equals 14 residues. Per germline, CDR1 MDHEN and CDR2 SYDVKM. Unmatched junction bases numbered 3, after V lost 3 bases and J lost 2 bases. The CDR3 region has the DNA TGTGCCAGCAGTTTTCGGGACAGAAACTATGGCTACACCTTC. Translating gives CASSFRDRNYGYTF.

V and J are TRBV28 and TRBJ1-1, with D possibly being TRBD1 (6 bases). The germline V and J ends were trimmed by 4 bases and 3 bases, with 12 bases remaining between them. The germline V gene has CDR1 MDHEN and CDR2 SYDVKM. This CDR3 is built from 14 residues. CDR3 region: CASSYLQGDTEAFF. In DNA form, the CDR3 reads TGTGCCAGCAGTTACCTACAGGGCGACACTGAAGCTTTCTTT.

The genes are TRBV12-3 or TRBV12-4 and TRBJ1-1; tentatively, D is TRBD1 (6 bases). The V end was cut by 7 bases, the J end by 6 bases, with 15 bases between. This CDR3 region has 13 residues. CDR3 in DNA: TGTGCCAGCACCTTTAAAACAGGGTCTGAAGCTTTCTTT. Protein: CASTFKTGSEAFF.

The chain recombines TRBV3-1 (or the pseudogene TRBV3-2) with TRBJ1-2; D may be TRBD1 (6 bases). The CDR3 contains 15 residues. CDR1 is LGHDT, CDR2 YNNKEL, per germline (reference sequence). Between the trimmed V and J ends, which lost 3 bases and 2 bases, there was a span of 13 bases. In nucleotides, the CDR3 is TGTGCCAGCAGCCAGGGGGCTAGGGGGAACTATGGCTACACCTTC. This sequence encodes CASSQGARGNYGYTF.

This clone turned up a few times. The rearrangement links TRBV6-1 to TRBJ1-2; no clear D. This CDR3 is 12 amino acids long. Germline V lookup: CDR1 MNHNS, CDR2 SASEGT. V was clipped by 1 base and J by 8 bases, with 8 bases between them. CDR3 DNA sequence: TGTGCCAGCAGTGAAGGAGGCGTAGGCTACACCTTC. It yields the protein CASSEGGVGYTF.

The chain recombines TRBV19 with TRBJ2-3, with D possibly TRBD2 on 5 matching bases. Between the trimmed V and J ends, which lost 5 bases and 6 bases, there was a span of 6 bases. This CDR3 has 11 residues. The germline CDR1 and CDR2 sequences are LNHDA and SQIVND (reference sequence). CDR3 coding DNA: TGTGCCAGTAGTTCGGGGGATACGCAGTATTTT. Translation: CASSSGDTQYF.

The CDR3 reads CASRRGQFYGYTF. The CDR3, as DNA: TGTGCCAGCAGGAGGGGGCAGTTCTATGGCTACACCTTC. The chain uses TRBV28 and TRBJ1-2; 7 positions match TRBD1. Trimming at V came to 6 bases and at J to 4 bases, leaving 5 bases not matched to a gene. The length of the CDR3 is 13 residues. CDR1 is MDHEN and CDR2 is SYDVKM in the germline V gene.